Sequencing of this T cell receptor beta chain was carried out in a study of T cell repertoires in aging, cancer and after chemotherapy. TCR beta rearrangements were amplified from peripheral blood genomic DNA. On this clonotype itself: A much larger clone is a single base away; this may be a read error.

CDR1 is MNHNY, CDR2 SVGAGI, per germline (reference sequence). V trimming: 7 bases; J trimming: 1 base; junction bases outside the gene matches: 6. This CDR3 is 16 amino acids long. TRB rearrangements spanning V, D and J were amplified using mixed TRB-A/B primers. TCRdb independently ran MiXCR on the multiplex PCR reads; one entry per CDR3 protein. The data show several thousand distinct CDR3 sequences, over 25% seen once. The source of this sequence is a human donor with a blood cancer. Material for sequencing was blood. J is TRBJ2-6 and V is TRBV6-6; 8 bases fit TRBD1. CDR3 nucleotides: TGTGCCAGCACCGGGACAGGAGGATCTGGGGCCAACGTCCTGACTTTC. It is translated as CASTGTGGSGANVLTF.